A single sample is the source of the 22 T cell receptor beta chains below, sequenced in a study of T cell repertoires in cytomegalovirus infection. A single record per CDR3 protein comes from TCRdb applying MiXCR to the reads. The sample records 150,000 to 200,000 distinct CDR3 sequences, 14% being singletons. Source material: PBMCs. The receptor set was obtained from a human donor in good health (CMV status not recorded). Some clones in this sample may be carry-over from other donors' samples.

This clonotype was counted only a few times. The J gene is TRBJ2-2, the V gene TRBV6-5; possible D gene TRBD1, 5 bases. This CDR3 has 14 residues. Germline-derived CDR1 and CDR2 are MNHEY and SVGAGI. Trimming removed 1 base from V and 6 bases from J, with 9 bases in between. The CDR3 coding sequence is TGTGCCAGCAGTTACTTCACAGGAGCCGGGGAGCTGTTTTTT. Translating gives CASSYFTGAGELFF.

This chain connects TRBV20-1 to TRBJ1-1, with D perhaps matching TRBD1 (6 bases). CDR1 is DFQATT, CDR2 SNEGSKA, per germline (reference sequence). This CDR3 has 13 amino acids. V was trimmed by 5 bases and J by 1 base, leaving 11 bases between them. CDR3 in DNA: TGCAGTGCTGAAAGGACAGAGAACACTGAAGCTTTCTTT. This sequence encodes CSAERTENTEAFF.

V gene TRBV29-1 combines with J gene TRBJ1-2; no firm D call. V lost 2 bases and J 4 bases, leaving 5 bases between the germline ends. From germline, CDR1 is SQVTM and CDR2 ANQGSEA. The CDR3 spans 11 residues. In DNA, the CDR3 is TGCAGCGTTGAATCCACCTATGGCTACACCTTC. It is translated as CSVESTYGYTF.

Comment on this clonotype: Sequence at one end of the junction differs from germline and may be a read error. The chain has TRBV10-3 and TRBJ2-7; 7 nucleotides match TRBD1. Germline loops: CDR1 ENHRY, CDR2 SYGVKD. This CDR3 comprises 15 residues. As DNA, the CDR3 is TGTGCCACCACCGGGACAGTAATACTATCCTCCGAGCAGTACTTC. It translates to CATTGTVILSSEQYF.

This clonotype was recorded a few times. V gene TRBV12-3 or TRBV12-4 combines with J gene TRBJ2-7; D gene unclear. The CDR3 is made up of 10 amino acids. V lost 8 bases, J lost 2 bases, and 4 bases lay in between. The CDR3 coding sequence is TGTGCCAGCGGGACCTACGAGCAGTACTTC. This sequence encodes CASGTYEQYF.

The V gene is TRBV28, the J gene TRBJ1-5, with TRBD1 as a possible D gene (6 bases). The CDR3 has 15 amino acids. Per germline, CDR1 MDHEN and CDR2 SYDVKM. The germline V and J ends were trimmed by 2 bases and 6 bases, with 14 bases remaining between them. The CDR3 reads CASSLPAGEGQPQHF. DNA of the CDR3: TGTGCCAGCAGTTTACCGGCAGGGGAAGGTCAGCCCCAGCATTTT.

V gene TRBV28 combines with J gene TRBJ1-2; 7 bases agree with TRBD1. CDR1 is MDHEN and CDR2 is SYDVKM in the germline V gene. The J segment lost 4 bases and the V segment lost 8 bases, leaving 7 bases of the junction unmatched. The CDR3 sequence is 13 residues long. This chain's CDR3 is CASCQGVGYGYTF. In DNA form, the CDR3 reads TGTGCCAGCTGCCAGGGGGTAGGCTATGGCTACACCTTC.

This clonotype was seen ten or more times. The genes are TRBV7-2 and TRBJ2-4; no reliable D call. Germline-derived CDR1 and CDR2 are SGHTA and FQGNSA. CDR3 length equals 14 residues. The germline V and J ends were trimmed by 6 bases and 0 bases, with 9 bases remaining between them. This chain's CDR3 is CASREGLAKNIQYF. The CDR3 coding sequence is TGTGCCAGCAGGGAAGGTTTAGCCAAAAACATTCAGTACTTC.

The chain uses TRBV7-2 and TRBJ2-7; 8 nucleotides agree with TRBD2. V was pared by 1 base and J by 6 bases, with 5 bases of the junction left unmatched. This CDR3 has 14 residues. The germline V gene has CDR1 SGHTA and CDR2 FQGNSA. CDR3 sequence (DNA): TGTGCCAGCAGCTTAGGGCGGGGGGCTTTCGAGCAGTACTTC. This sequence encodes CASSLGRGAFEQYF. Full variable domain (missing parts from reference TRBV7-2 and TRBJ2-7): GAGVSQSPSNKVTEKGKDVELRCDPISGHTALYWYRQSLGQGLEFLIYFQGNSAPDKSGLPSDRFSAERTGGSVSTLTIQRTQQEDSAVYLCASSLGRGAFEQYFGPGTRLTVT.

There are a few counts of this clonotype. The chain has TRBV20-1 and TRBJ2-7, with D tentatively TRBD2 (5 bases). This CDR3 has 12 residues. Germline CDR1 reads DFQATT; CDR2 reads SNEGSKA (reference sequence). Trimming stripped 3 bases from V and 3 bases from J, with 9 bases between. Written as DNA, the CDR3 is TGCAGTGCTAGCCGGGGTAGCTACGAGCAGTACTTC. Translation: CSASRGSYEQYF.

This clonotype came up many times. The chain links TRBV5-1 to TRBJ2-5; 8 bases are a match to TRBD1. The CDR3 has 15 residues. Trimming took 5 bases from V and 3 from J; bases not matched to a gene: 9. The germline V gene encodes CDR1 SGHRS and CDR2 YFSETQ. The CDR3 DNA sequence: TGCGCCAGCAGGGACGGGACAGGACGCGAAGAGACCCAGTACTTC. Protein sequence: CASRDGTGREETQYF. Together with reference TRBV5-1 and TRBJ2-5, the CDR3 gives the full variable domain: KAGVTQTPRYLIKTRGQQVTLSCSPISGHRSVSWYQQTPGQGLQFLFEYFSETQRNKGNFPGRFSGRQFSNSRSEMNVSTLELGDSALYLCASRDGTGREETQYFGPGTRLLVL.

This clonotype was picked up many times. J is TRBJ1-1 and V is TRBV6-2 or TRBV6-3, with D tentatively TRBD1 (5 bases). The CDR3 has 15 amino acids. Between the trimmed V and J ends, which lost 4 bases and 3 bases, there was a span of 15 bases. Germline CDR1 is MNHEY and CDR2 is SVGEGT. This chain's CDR3 is CASSWGVFEYTEAFF. The DNA for the CDR3 is TGTGCCAGCAGTTGGGGGGTATTTGAATACACTGAAGCTTTCTTT.

The chain recombines TRBV18 with TRBJ2-6, with D unclear. The length of the CDR3 is 15 residues. Trimming left V 5 bases short and J 0 bases short, with 8 bases between. Per germline, CDR1 KGHSH and CDR2 LQKENI. This chain's CDR3 is CASSSSSSGANVLTF. The CDR3 DNA is TGTGCCAGCTCATCCAGCAGCTCTGGGGCCAACGTCCTGACTTTC. Full variable domain (remainder filled in from reference TRBV18 and TRBJ2-6): NAGVMQNPRHLVRRRGQEARLRCSPMKGHSHVYWYRQLPEEGLKFMVYLQKENIIDESGMPKERFSAEFPKEGPSILRIQQVVRGDSAAYFCASSSSSSGANVLTFGAGSRLTVL.

The V call is TRBV5-8, the J call TRBJ2-7; TRBD2 might be the D (5 bases). This CDR3 comprises 14 residues. The V gene's germline CDR1 is SGHTS and CDR2 YDEGEE. V was cut by 5 bases and J by 6 bases, with 18 bases left in between. The CDR3 DNA is TGTGCCAGCAGGAGGGCCTGGGAATCTGGCGAGCAGTACTTC. Protein: CASRRAWESGEQYF.

Regarding this clonotype: This clone may be a read error of a much larger clone one base away. The V gene is TRBV6-5, the J gene TRBJ2-6; 7 bases align to TRBD1. The CDR3 runs to 16 residues. Germline values: CDR1 MNHEY, CDR2 SVGAGI. Trimming at V came to 8 bases and at J to 0 bases, leaving 7 bases not matched to a gene. The CDR3, as DNA: TGTGCCAGCGGCTGGGACAGCTTCTCTGGGGCCAACGTCCTGACTTTC. This translates into CASGWDSFSGANVLTF.

The V gene is TRBV11-2, the J gene TRBJ2-4, with TRBD1 matching over 7 bases. The CDR3 sequence is 20 residues long. The germline CDR1 and CDR2 sequences are SGHAT and FQNNGV. The trim removed 5 bases at V and 0 bases at J, leaving 19 bases unmatched. CDR3 residues: CASSPGQLPRRVIAKNIQYF. The CDR3 region has the DNA TGTGCCAGCAGCCCGGGACAGCTCCCCAGGCGGGTTATAGCCAAAAACATTCAGTACTTC.

The table lists this clonotype with a few counts. The chain combines TRBV20-1 with TRBJ2-1, with TRBD2 matching 11 bases. Trimming cost V 5 bases and J 4 bases; bases outside gene matches: 4. The CDR3 runs to 14 residues. Germline-derived CDR1 and CDR2 are DFQATT and SNEGSKA (reference sequence). Here the CDR3 reads CSAFSGRGYNEQFF. The CDR3 nucleotides are TGCAGTGCTTTTAGCGGGAGGGGGTACAATGAGCAGTTCTTC.

Ten or more counts support this clonotype. J is TRBJ1-4 and V is TRBV20-1; unclear D gene. This CDR3 has 13 amino acids. Germline loops: CDR1 DFQATT, CDR2 SNEGSKA (reference sequence). The CDR3 bases are TGCGGGCACTTACGGGAAACTAATGAAAAACTGTTTTTT. Protein sequence: CGHLRETNEKLFF.

A few counts support this clonotype. V is TRBV29-1 and J is TRBJ2-3, with a possible D match to TRBD1 (5 bases). Germline CDR1 reads SQVTM; CDR2 reads ANQGSEA. The V end was cut by 4 bases, the J end by 0 bases, with 8 bases between. This CDR3 contains 13 residues. CDR3 protein: CSVATASTDTQYF. For the CDR3, the DNA is TGCAGCGTTGCGACAGCCAGCACAGATACGCAGTATTTT.

This clonotype was detected ten times or more. The rearrangement links TRBV6-1 to TRBJ1-1; the D gene is possibly TRBD1 (5 bases). V lost 5 bases and J lost 1, with 11 bases in between. The germline CDR1 and CDR2 sequences are MNHNS and SASEGT. The length of the CDR3 is 14 residues. The CDR3 sequence: CASSILQANTEAFF. The CDR3 DNA is TGTGCCAGCAGTATCCTACAGGCGAACACTGAAGCTTTCTTT.

This clonotype came up many times. The chain links TRBV7-2 to TRBJ2-7; 7 bases match TRBD1. The germline V gene encodes CDR1 SGHTA and CDR2 FQGNSA. V was pared by 5 bases and J by 4 bases, with 2 bases of the junction left unmatched. The CDR3 extends over 12 amino acids. CDR3 DNA sequence: TGTGCCAGCAGCAGACAGGGTTACGAGCAGTACTTC. Translation: CASSRQGYEQYF.

J is TRBJ2-5 and V is TRBV12-3 or TRBV12-4; D gene uncertain. CDR3 length: 15 residues. Trimming took off 1 base at V and 6 bases at J, with 15 bases between the two ends. The DNA for the CDR3 is TGTGCCAGCAGTTTAGAACTATCCGGTGGTCAGACCCAGTACTTC. Its translation is CASSLELSGGQTQYF.